Below are 22 T cell receptor beta chains sequenced from a single sample in a study of T cells in women clearing cervical HPV infection. The table came from immunoSEQ multiplex PCR; TCRdb's copy has only in-frame clones and leaves some out. The sample holds tens of thousands of clones. Sequencing was done on a sample of blood buffy coat. The receptors were sampled from a woman between 18 and 75 years old with a cervical HPV16 infection that either progressed to CIN3+ or cleared (not recorded which).

In the case of this clone: One end of the junction fails to match germline, which may point to a read error. The read comes to an end 3 residues before the CDR3 does, leaving the germline J gene to fill in the end. The rearrangement links TRBV6-2 or TRBV6-3 to TRBJ2-3; 7 bases fit TRBD1. Per the germline V gene, CDR1 is MNHEY and CDR2 is SVGEGT. This CDR3 has 15 residues. CDR3 bases read: TGTGCCAGCAGCCTGGACAGGCTGTTCACAGGTACG. It codes for CASSLDRLFTGT. The CDR3 reads in full as CASSLDRLFTGTQYF.

With regard to this clone: Read sequence stops 3 residues before the CDR3 end, and the germline J gene provides the missing end. The chain couples TRBV7-9 to TRBJ1-6, with 9 bases identical to TRBD1. With 5 bases clipped from V and 9 bases from J, the junction kept 8 bases outside the gene matches. Germline V gives CDR1 SEHNR, CDR2 FQNEAQ (reference sequence). This CDR3 is built from 15 residues. CDR3 in amino acids: CASSGRDRASSPLHF. The CDR3 bases that were read are TGTGCCAGCAGCGGCCGGGACAGGGCGTCTTCACCC.

With respect to this clone: The sequence runs out 3 residues before the end of the CDR3; the remainder is reconstructed from the germline J gene. This chain joins TRBV18 and TRBJ1-1; no reliable D call. The germline CDR1 and CDR2 sequences are KGHSH and LQKENI. The V end was cut by 4 bases, the J end by 3 bases, with 12 bases between. This CDR3 is built from 14 residues. Partial CDR3 DNA: TGTGCCAGCTCACAACTTGGAAGGGACACTGAA. It translates to CASSQLGRDTE. The full-length CDR3 reads as CASSQLGRDTEAFF. The entire variable domain, with the rest obtained from reference TRBV18 and TRBJ1-1, is as follows: NAGVMQNPRHLVRRRGQEARLRCSPMKGHSHVYWYRQLPEEGLKFMVYLQKENIIDESGMPKERFSAEFPKEGPSILRIQQVVRGDSAAYFCASSQLGRDTEAFFGQGTRLTVV.

About this clone itself: The CDR3 end is not reached by the read, which stops 3 residues before it; the germline J gene fills it in. The gene calls are TRBV30 and TRBJ2-2; 8 positions match TRBD2. V lost 3 bases to trimming and J lost 8 bases; unmatched junction nucleotides: 8. Germline V gene data show CDR1 as GTSNPN and CDR2 as SVGIG (reference sequence). The CDR3 is 14 amino acids. CDR3 residues: CAWSVPGGWGELFF. The CDR3 DNA, read in part, is TGTGCCTGGAGCGTCCCGGGGGGGTGGGGGGAG.

Comment on this clone: With the read ending 3 residues before the CDR3 end, the germline J gene is used to fill in that end. This chain links TRBV29-1 with TRBJ1-1; 8 nucleotides match TRBD1. The V and J ends lost 5 bases and 3 bases, in that order; junction bases with no gene match: 8. From germline, CDR1 is SQVTM and CDR2 ANQGSEA. The CDR3 spans 14 residues. This chain's CDR3 is CSVFIRGLDTEAFF. CDR3 bases read: TGCAGCGTTTTCATCAGGGGGCTAGACACTGAA.

Concerning this clone itself: The DNA ends 3 residues before the CDR3 does, and the rest of the CDR3 is filled in from the germline J gene. The chain couples TRBV19 to TRBJ1-1, with 9 nucleotides matching TRBD1. Germline CDR1 reads LNHDA; CDR2 reads SQIVND (reference sequence). V shed 6 bases, J shed 0 bases, and the junction held 8 bases outside the gene matches. The CDR3 totals 16 residues. The CDR3 protein is CASRGRTGEMNTEAFF. CDR3 bases read: TGTGCCAGTAGGGGGCGGACAGGGGAGATGAACACTGAA.

Comment on this clone: The CDR3 goes on 3 residues after the read ends, and that part is filled in from the germline J gene. V gene TRBV29-1 combines with J gene TRBJ1-3, with D perhaps TRBD1 (5 bases). The CDR3 is made up of 15 amino acids. V was pared by 3 bases and J by 0 bases, with 12 bases between. Germline CDR1 SQVTM, CDR2 ANQGSEA. The covered CDR3 bases are TGCAGCGTTGATTCGGACACCCTCTCTGGAAACACC. Translating it yields CSVDSDTLSGNT. The whole CDR3 reads CSVDSDTLSGNTIYF.

A remark on this clone: The read is 3 residues too short to cover the CDR3 end, so that end is filled in from the germline J gene. V is TRBV7-2 and J is TRBJ1-2, with TRBD1 matching over 7 bases. CDR3 length: 14 residues. From germline, CDR1 is SGHTA and CDR2 FQGNSA. The CDR3 loop is CASSLGGGSYDYTF. The DNA read from the CDR3 is TGTGCCAGCAGCTTAGGAGGGGGCAGCTACGAC.

As to this clone: Other nucleotide sequences in the sample specify the same CDR3. The chain's CDR3 is CASSERGDRGPPGYTF. Incomplete CDR3 DNA: TGTGCCAGCAGTGAAAGGGGGGACAGGGGGCCGCCGGGC. The chain employs TRBV6-1 and TRBJ1-2; 12 bases align to TRBD1. The CDR3 end lies 3 residues beyond the end of the read and is filled in from the germline J gene. The CDR3 has 16 amino acids. CDR1 and CDR2 (germline): MNHNS, SASEGT.

Concerning this clone itself: Read sequence stops 3 residues before the CDR3 end, and the germline J gene provides the missing end. The chain uses TRBV4-1 and TRBJ2-3; D perhaps matches TRBD1 (6 bases). V was pared by 5 bases and J by 5 bases, with 11 bases between. Germline assignment: CDR1 MGHRA and CDR2 YSYEKL. The CDR3 is 13 amino acids. CDR3: CASSTPGVDTQYF. The sequenced CDR3 bases are TGCGCCAGCAGCACCCCAGGGGTAGATACG.

In regard to this clone: The sequenced fragment ends 3 residues before the CDR3 boundary, so the rest is inferred from the germline J gene. This sequence joins TRBV29-1 and TRBJ2-3; 12 bases are a match to TRBD1. With 3 bases clipped from V and 2 bases from J, the junction kept 15 bases outside the gene matches. The CDR3 has 19 amino acids. Per germline, CDR1 SQVTM and CDR2 ANQGSEA. The covered CDR3 bases are TGCAGCGTTGACCCCCGGGCCGGGACAGGGGGCCCCCACACAGATACG. Its protein product is CSVDPRAGTGGPHTDT. The entire CDR3 is CSVDPRAGTGGPHTDTQYF.

Comment on this clone: Sequencing ends 3 residues short of the CDR3 end; the germline J gene provides the rest. The chain has TRBV9 and TRBJ2-3, with a possible D match to TRBD1 (6 bases). Trimming removed 3 bases from V and 0 bases from J, with 11 bases in between. Germline V gene lookup returns CDR1 SGDLS and CDR2 YYNGEE. The CDR3 is made up of 15 amino acids. Incomplete CDR3 DNA: TGTGCCAGCAGCGAGGGGGAGACTAGCACAGATACG. This gives the protein CASSEGETSTDT. The CDR3 reads in full as CASSEGETSTDTQYF.

Points on this clone: The sequence runs out 3 residues before the end of the CDR3; the remainder is reconstructed from the germline J gene. This rearrangement joins TRBV9 to TRBJ2-2; TRBD2 aligns across 11 bases. Trimming took 4 bases from V and 2 from J; bases not matched to a gene: 4. The CDR3 loop spans 16 amino acids. Germline CDR1 and CDR2: SGDLS and YYNGEE. Incomplete CDR3 DNA: TGTGCCAGCAGCTTTGGGACTAGCGGTAACACCGGGGAG. Translating it yields CASSFGTSGNTGE. The full CDR3 protein reads CASSFGTSGNTGELFF.

On this clone: The read stops 3 residues short of the end of the CDR3; the missing end is completed from the germline J gene. The chain employs TRBV5-6 and TRBJ2-5; no firm D call. Germline values: CDR1 SGHDT, CDR2 YYEEEE. CDR3 length equals 15 residues. With 0 bases removed from V and 1 base from J, the gap between germline ends came to 10 bases. The sequenced CDR3 bases are TGTGCCAGCAGCTTGGGGGCAGCCGGCCAAGAGACC. It specifies CASSLGAAGQET. The complete CDR3 sequence is CASSLGAAGQETQYF.

Partial CDR3 DNA: TGTGCCAGCAGCTCAAAGGGGTCTGAAAAA. Its protein is CASSSKGSEK. The complete CDR3 protein is CASSSKGSEKLFF. The chain joins TRBV7-7 to TRBJ1-4; weak D call: TRBD1 (5 bases). The read comes to an end 3 residues before the CDR3 does, leaving the germline J gene to fill in the end. Germline V CDR1 and CDR2: SSHAT, FNYEAQ (reference sequence). V was shortened by 4 bases and J by 7 bases, with 10 bases between the two germline ends. The CDR3 sequence is 13 residues long.

As concerns this clone: The read falls 3 residues short of the CDR3 end, and the missing part is taken from the germline J gene. The rearrangement links TRBV7-9 to TRBJ2-4, with D unresolved. The CDR3 extends over 15 amino acids. CDR1 and CDR2 (germline): SEHNR, FQNEAQ (reference sequence). The sequenced part of the CDR3 DNA is TGTGCCAGCAGCTTAAGTAGCCCCCTCGGCTATGGT. Translation: CASSLSSPLGYG. The whole CDR3 sequence is CASSLSSPLGYGQYF.

On this clone: Read data end 3 residues before the CDR3 end; the end is taken from the germline J gene. This sequence joins TRBV2 and TRBJ2-1; D is perhaps TRBD1 (5 bases). The V end was cut by 2 bases, the J end by 8 bases, with 16 bases between. There are 15 residues in the CDR3. CDR1 SNHLY and CDR2 FYNNEI come from the germline V gene. CDR3 DNA, as far as it was read: TGTGCCAGCAGTGAAAGGTTAGAAGGGGTCCATGAG. It yields the protein CASSERLEGVHE. The full CDR3 reads CASSERLEGVHEQFF. The full variable domain, completed using reference TRBV2 and TRBJ2-1, is EPEVTQTPSHQVTQMGQEVILRCVPISNHLYFYWYRQILGQKVEFLVSFYNNEISEKSEIFDDQFSVERPDGSNFTLKIRSTKLEDSAMYFCASSERLEGVHEQFFGPGTRLTVL.

Concerning this clone itself: Coverage ceases 3 residues before the CDR3 finishes, and the germline J gene fills in the end. The genes are TRBV10-3 and TRBJ2-1, with 7 bases lining up with TRBD1. This CDR3 comprises 14 residues. Trimming removed 4 bases from V and 3 bases from J; junction bases left unmatched: 3. CDR1 and CDR2 from the germline V gene are ENHRY and SYGVKD. CDR3 amino acids: CAISAGTDYNEQFF. The sequenced part of the CDR3 DNA is TGTGCCATCAGTGCAGGGACAGACTACAATGAG.

On this clone: The read falls 3 residues short of the CDR3 end, and the missing part is taken from the germline J gene. The chain uses TRBV5-1 and TRBJ1-1; the match to TRBD1 covers 7 bases. CDR3 length: 15 residues. Germline V lookup: CDR1 SGHRS, CDR2 YFSETQ. The trim removed 1 base at V and 0 bases at J, leaving 3 bases unmatched. CDR3 sequence reads: CASSLQTGMNTEAFF. Partial CDR3 DNA: TGCGCCAGCAGCTTGCAGACAGGGATGAACACTGAA.

Turning to this clone: The read stops 3 residues short of the end of the CDR3; the missing end is completed from the germline J gene. The rearrangement uses TRBV7-8 and TRBJ2-5; D remains ambiguous. CDR1 is SGHVS and CDR2 is FQNEAQ in the germline V gene. The CDR3 is made up of 11 amino acids. The part of the CDR3 DNA that was read is TGTGCCAGCACCATCACAGATACC. This codes for CASTITDT. In full, the CDR3 is CASTITDTQYF.

About this clone: From the germline J gene comes the end of the CDR3, since the read stops 3 residues before it. The genes are TRBV30 and TRBJ2-3; D may be TRBD2 (5 bases). Per the germline V gene, CDR1 is GTSNPN and CDR2 is SVGIG (reference sequence). The CDR3 contains 13 residues. The sequenced CDR3 bases are TGTGCCTGGACTGAGGGCGTTGGTGAGACG. Amino acids: CAWTEGVGET. The full-length CDR3 reads as CAWTEGVGETQYF.

Notes on this clone: The CDR3 goes on 3 residues after the read ends, and that part is filled in from the germline J gene. This chain joins TRBV20-1 and TRBJ2-1; D unresolved. Looked up from germline, CDR1 is DFQATT and CDR2 is SNEGSKA (reference sequence). The V end was cut by 6 bases, the J end by 5 bases, with 11 bases between. The CDR3 is made up of 12 amino acids. The CDR3 DNA, read in part, is TGCAGTGCGCTTTACCGGGACAATGAG. Amino acid sequence: CSALYRDNE. In full, the CDR3 reads CSALYRDNEQFF.